This T cell receptor beta chain was observed in a study of T cells after yellow fever vaccination. Study-wide results and limits: Sorted repertoires could include abundant contaminating clonotypes from bulk cells. Boosting was followed by the reappearance of most primary-vaccination clones (approximately 95% CD4, about 90% CD8).

TCRdb called the 5' RACE reads again in MiXCR, with one record for every CDR3 protein. The sample consists of over 65,000 distinct CDR3 sequences, 13% of them appearing once. Deletions cut 7 bases from V and 3 bases from J, with 12 bases between. Germline CDR1 and CDR2: LGHDT and YNNKEL (reference sequence). The length of the CDR3 is 14 residues. The receptor comes from a man younger than 35 who received the YFV17D yellow fever vaccine. The sequencing here drew on CD8+ T cells not binding an NS4B(214-222) dextramer, sorted from PBMCs, taken roughly 20 days after the first yellow fever vaccination. This rearrangement joins TRBV3-1 to TRBJ2-2; D is perhaps TRBD1 (5 bases). The CDR3: CASTKAGYTGELFF. The DNA of the CDR3 is TGTGCCAGCACTAAGGCAGGGTACACCGGGGAGCTGTTTTTT.